This TCR beta chain came from a study of blood T cells in healthy people across ages. For the second PCR, which ran for roughly 6 to 11 cycles, a sample-barcoded 5' primer and a J-beta primer mix were used. TCRdb analysed the 5' RACE reads with MiXCR anew, one entry per CDR3 protein. The sample has hundreds of thousands of distinct CDR3 sequences, roughly 25% seen once. V lost 0 bases to trimming and J lost 4 bases, with 4 bases between them. There are 12 residues in the CDR3. Germline values: CDR1 SGDLS, CDR2 YYNGEE. These data also featured in a second study, about T cells of mothers and their children.

Sequencing was done on a sample of blood. This TCR came from a boy younger than 18 in good health. The chain recombines TRBV9 with TRBJ2-5; D is unclear. In DNA, the CDR3 is TGTGCCAGCAGCGTAGGATCAGAGACCCAGTACTTC. Encoded protein: CASSVGSETQYF.